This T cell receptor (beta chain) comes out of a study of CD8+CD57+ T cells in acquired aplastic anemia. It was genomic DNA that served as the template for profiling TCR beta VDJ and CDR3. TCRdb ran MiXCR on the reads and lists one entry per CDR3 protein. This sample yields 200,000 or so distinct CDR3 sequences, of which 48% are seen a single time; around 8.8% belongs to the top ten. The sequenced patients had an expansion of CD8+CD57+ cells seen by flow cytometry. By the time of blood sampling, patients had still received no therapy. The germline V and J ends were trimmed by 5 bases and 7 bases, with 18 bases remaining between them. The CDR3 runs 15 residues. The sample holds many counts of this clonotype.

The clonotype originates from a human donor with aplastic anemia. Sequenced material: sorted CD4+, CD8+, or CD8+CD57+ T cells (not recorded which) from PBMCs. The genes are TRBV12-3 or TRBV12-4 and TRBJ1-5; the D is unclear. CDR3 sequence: CASSPRVFGKQPQHF. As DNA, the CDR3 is TGTGCCAGCAGTCCACGAGTATTTGGGAAACAGCCCCAGCATTTT.